This entry concerns a single TCR beta chain. No antigen is known for it. The record originates from a study of cytomegalovirus exposure and HLA in healthy donors. Study context: Most genotyped donors, about four fifths of about 400, had Caucasian-associated genetic ancestry.

Germline assignment: CDR1 SGHNT and CDR2 YYREEE (reference sequence). V was shortened by 4 bases and J by 2 bases, with 9 bases between the two germline ends. The CDR3 spans 13 residues. The PCR employed 60 Vbeta primers together with 13 Jbeta primers. This table comes from immunoSEQ multiplex PCR, and its TCRdb copy is limited to in-frame clones, with some not included. The data contain under 130,000 clones, approximately 70% of them singletons. Broader study findings: Confirmation in vitro established that three CMV-associated chains were specific for CMV antigens. Across donors, most TCRs were seen rarely, yet some public ones were widespread. Evidence from a later analysis indicated that most CMV-associated TCR beta chains looked HLA-restricted.

The origin of this receptor is a man between 25 and 39 years old in good health and CMV-seropositive. What was sequenced was PBMCs. This chain links TRBV5-4 with TRBJ1-1; possible D gene TRBD1, 5 bases. The chain's CDR3 is CASSIDRNTEAFF. In DNA, the CDR3 is TGTGCCAGCAGCATAGACAGAAACACTGAAGCTTTCTTT.